The 26 T cell receptor beta chains listed next were all sequenced from one sample in a study of breast tumors, draining lymph nodes, adjacent tissues. TCRdb reprocessed the multiplex PCR reads with MiXCR, giving one entry per CDR3 protein. The sample has around 300,000 distinct CDR3 sequences, 30% seen once. Axillary draining lymph nodes of breast cancer patients supplied the node samples. Sequencing was performed on axillary lymph node tissue. These receptors originate from a female donor with breast cancer. Some clones in this sample may be carry-over from other donors' samples.

In this sample, this clonotype turned up many times. The rearrangement uses TRBV7-8 and TRBJ2-5; TRBD2 matches at 12 bases. Germline V gene data show CDR1 as SGHVS and CDR2 as FQNEAQ. The CDR3 contains 15 residues. V lost 5 bases to trimming and J lost 10 bases; unmatched junction nucleotides: 11. DNA for the CDR3: TGTGCCAGCAGCCTCCAACCCGCGGGACTAGCGGGCCAGTACTTC. It is translated as CASSLQPAGLAGQYF.

Ten or more counts support this clonotype. CDR3 nucleotide sequence: TGTGCCAGCAGCTTAGTTGCCCGGGGGGGGAACGAAAATTCACCCCTCCACTTT. Translated, it gives CASSLVARGGNENSPLHF. The V gene is TRBV7-8, the J gene TRBJ1-6, with D possibly being TRBD1 (5 bases). Germline V lookup: CDR1 SGHVS, CDR2 FQNEAQ. The CDR3 sequence is 18 residues long. V dropped 1 base and J dropped 7 bases, with 20 bases sitting between them.

This clonotype was counted a few times. This may arise from a read error, as a much more abundant clone is one base away. This rearrangement joins TRBV20-1 to TRBJ2-2; TRBD2 might be the D (5 bases). This CDR3 region has 16 residues. Germline CDR1 and CDR2: DFQATT and SNEGSKA (reference sequence). V lost 0 bases to trimming and J lost 7 bases, with 18 bases between them. The CDR3 DNA is TGCAGTGCTAGAGATCTGAGGGCTCCGGCAGGCGGGGAGCTGTTTTTT. Amino acids: CSARDLRAPAGGELFF.

This clonotype appeared many times. This rearrangement joins TRBV15 to TRBJ1-5, with 8 bases lining up with TRBD1. Germline CDR1 and CDR2: LNHNV and YYDKDF (reference sequence). The CDR3 loop spans 15 amino acids. J was trimmed by 1 base and V by 1 base; bases with no gene match: 0. The DNA of the CDR3 is TGTGCCACCAGCAGAGGGACAGGGAGCAATCAGCCCCAGCATTTT. Amino acid sequence: CATSRGTGSNQPQHF. Full variable domain (rest looked up from reference TRBV15 and TRBJ1-5): DAMVIQNPRYQVTQFGKPVTLSCSQTLNHNVMYWYQQKSSQAPKLLFHYYDKDFNNEADTPDNFQSRRPNTSFCFLDIRSPGLGDTAMYLCATSRGTGSNQPQHFGDGTRLSIL.

With respect to this clonotype: Relative to the germline gene, one junction end is altered; a read error may explain this. The CDR3 coding sequence is TGTGCCAGCAGCTTAGGGCAGGCGTCAAGTGAAGAACTGTTTTTT. Translated: CASSLGQASSEELFF. V and J are TRBV7-9 and TRBJ1-4; D gene unclear. Germline V gene data show CDR1 as SEHNR and CDR2 as FQNEAQ (reference sequence). The CDR3 sequence is 15 residues long.

This clonotype was counted ten times or more. The chain has TRBV10-3 and TRBJ1-6; 8 bases map to TRBD1. Germline CDR1 ENHRY, CDR2 SYGVKD. V gave up 4 bases and J gave up 8 bases; unmatched junction bases: 4. CDR3 size: 14 residues. The CDR3 is CAISGQGTDSPLHF. Here the CDR3 DNA reads TGTGCCATCAGTGGACAGGGGACTGATTCACCCCTCCACTTT.

The sample holds many counts of this clonotype. The rearrangement links TRBV20-1 to TRBJ1-2; 7 bases line up with TRBD1. The CDR3 sequence is 13 residues long. Looked up from germline, CDR1 is DFQATT and CDR2 is SNEGSKA (reference sequence). V lost 3 bases and J lost 3; bases outside the gene matches: 4. DNA for the CDR3: TGCAGTGCTAGCCGGACAGGTGACTATGGCTACACCTTC. Translating it yields CSASRTGDYGYTF.

At least ten counts were recorded for this clonotype. This chain joins TRBV7-9 and TRBJ2-7, with TRBD2 as a possible D gene (5 bases). This CDR3 region has 13 residues. The V and J ends lost 4 bases and 2 bases respectively, with 9 bases between them. Germline V gives CDR1 SEHNR, CDR2 FQNEAQ (reference sequence). CDR3 in amino acids: CASSSDFPYEQYF. Written as DNA, the CDR3 is TGTGCCAGCAGCTCGGACTTTCCCTACGAGCAGTACTTC.

This clonotype came up many times. The chain combines TRBV2 with TRBJ1-5; D is unclear. The CDR3 spans 13 residues. CDR1 and CDR2 from the germline V gene are SNHLY and FYNNEI. Trimming removed 4 bases from V and 8 bases from J, with 12 bases in between. The CDR3 coding sequence is TGTGCCAGCAGTGTCCTCCCCTTTGAGCCCCAGCATTTT. Amino acids: CASSVLPFEPQHF.

Comments on this clonotype: Just one base apart from a much larger clone, this may be a read error. The chain joins TRBV19 to TRBJ2-3; 15 bases are a match to TRBD2. The CDR3 totals 17 residues. The germline V gene has CDR1 LNHDA and CDR2 SQIVND (reference sequence). The CDR3 loop reads CASRDPGLAGGGDTQSF. The CDR3 coding sequence is TGTGCCAGTAGGGATCCGGGACTAGCGGGAGGAGGAGATACGCAGTCTTTT.

This clonotype was seen a few times. The chain carries TRBV6-5 and TRBJ1-4, with D possibly being TRBD1 (6 bases). CDR3 length equals 17 residues. Deletions cut 0 bases from V and 2 bases from J, with 13 bases between. Germline CDR1 reads MNHEY; CDR2 reads SVGAGI. The CDR3 DNA sequence: TGTGCCAGCAGTTACTCTGGGGGCACTGGGACTAATGAAAAACTGTTTTTT. The encoded protein is CASSYSGGTGTNEKLFF.

Concerning this clonotype: The junction does not match germline at one end; this may be a read error. The V and J genes are TRBV11-1 and TRBJ2-7, with D maybe TRBD2 (5 bases). Germline V lookup: CDR1 SGHAT, CDR2 FQDESV (reference sequence). The CDR3 has 15 amino acids. The CDR3, as DNA: TGTGCCAGCAGCTTAGCGAGGGTGGCTTCCTACGGGCAGTACTTC. The encoded protein is CASSLARVASYGQYF.

This clonotype was observed at least ten times. The genes are TRBV29-1 and TRBJ2-7; 12 nucleotides agree with TRBD1. This CDR3 has 14 amino acids. Germline V gene lookup returns CDR1 SQVTM and CDR2 ANQGSEA. V lost 7 bases to trimming and J lost 6 bases; unmatched junction nucleotides: 10. CDR3 in amino acids: CSASIGTGGSEQYF. CDR3 DNA: TGCAGCGCTTCTATTGGGACAGGGGGCAGCGAGCAGTACTTC.

This clonotype was seen at least ten times. The rearrangement links TRBV5-8 to TRBJ1-1; TRBD1 matches at 7 bases. V lost 1 base to trimming and J lost 3 bases; unmatched junction nucleotides: 9. The germline CDR1 and CDR2 sequences are SGHTS and YDEGEE. The CDR3 loop spans 16 amino acids. CDR3 loop: CASSLKYRDRYTEAFF. The CDR3, as DNA: TGTGCCAGCAGCTTGAAATACCGGGACAGATACACTGAAGCTTTCTTT.

Details on this clonotype: The CDR3 end shows no conserved phenylalanine or tryptophan, and so a read error is likely. The chain links TRBV14 to TRBJ2-5; 7 positions match TRBD2. The CDR3 loop spans 14 amino acids. V trimming: 3 bases; J trimming: 2 bases; junction bases outside the gene matches: 3. Per the germline V gene, CDR1 is SGHDN and CDR2 is FVKESK. The DNA for the CDR3 is TGTGCCAGCAGCCACCTGCGGGGGCAAGAGACCCAGTACTCC. Encoded protein: CASSHLRGQETQYS.

This clonotype occurred many times. The chain couples TRBV29-1 to TRBJ2-1; possible D gene TRBD2, 6 bases. Deletions cut 6 bases from V and 9 bases from J, with 15 bases between. This CDR3 is 12 amino acids long. The germline CDR1 and CDR2 sequences are SQVTM and ANQGSEA. The CDR3 is CSVGVWGGEQFF. The CDR3 DNA is TGCAGCGTGGGGGTGTGGGGAGGTGAGCAGTTCTTC.

The CDR3 DNA follows: TGCAGTGCTACTGGTGGGCCTAGCGGGACGGAGGGGAATGAGCAGTTCTTC. Its protein product is CSATGGPSGTEGNEQFF. The chain uses TRBV20-1 and TRBJ2-1; the match to TRBD2 covers 9 bases. V lost 4 bases and J lost 7; bases outside the gene matches: 17. The CDR3 loop spans 17 amino acids. Germline V gene data show CDR1 as DFQATT and CDR2 as SNEGSKA (reference sequence).

A few counts support this clonotype. The CDR3 sequence: CASSQEWSSGSRNEQFF. CDR3 coding DNA: TGTGCCAGCAGCCAAGAGTGGTCTAGCGGGAGTCGGAATGAGCAGTTCTTC. The V call is TRBV4-2, the J call TRBJ2-1; 10 nucleotides agree with TRBD2. The CDR3 covers 17 residues. Per the germline V gene, CDR1 is LGHNA and CDR2 is YNFKEQ. V lost 0 bases and J lost 7; bases outside the gene matches: 9.

The chain is built from TRBV7-2 and TRBJ2-6; a weak D match, TRBD1 (6 bases). V dropped 6 bases and J dropped 2 bases, with 14 bases sitting between them. The CDR3 has 16 residues. Germline CDR1 is SGHTA and CDR2 is FQGNSA. The CDR3 sequence is CASSQQGVTGANVLTF. The CDR3 DNA is TGTGCCAGCAGTCAACAGGGAGTAACTGGGGCCAACGTCCTGACTTTC.

This clonotype was counted a single time. The genes are TRBV9 and TRBJ1-5; no clear D. Germline loops: CDR1 SGDLS, CDR2 YYNGEE. The CDR3 totals 15 residues. V was shortened by 0 bases and J by 11 bases, with 18 bases between the two germline ends. The CDR3 sequence: CASSVGVGTRETQHF. CDR3 DNA sequence: TGTGCCAGCAGCGTAGGGGTGGGAACCCGGGAGACCCAGCATTTT.

The rearrangement joins TRBV11-2 to TRBJ1-5, with D tentatively TRBD1 (6 bases). V dropped 1 base and J dropped 13 bases, with 20 bases sitting between them. Per germline, CDR1 SGHAT and CDR2 FQNNGV. The CDR3 is made up of 15 amino acids. CDR3 in DNA: TGTGCCAGCAGCTTAGCCCGGGGGCCGAGTCAGCTTCAGCATTTT. Translated: CASSLARGPSQLQHF.

This clonotype was picked up many times. This rearrangement joins TRBV6-2 or TRBV6-3 to TRBJ2-5; TRBD2 matches at 9 bases. Germline V CDR1 and CDR2: MNHEY, SVGEGT. J lost 5 bases, V lost 0 bases, and 10 bases had no gene match. There are 17 residues in the CDR3. CDR3 residues: CASSYSMREGLHETQYF. The CDR3 DNA follows: TGTGCCAGCAGTTACTCTATGCGGGAGGGCCTTCACGAGACCCAGTACTTC.

Worth noting for this clonotype: A much bigger clone sits one base away, suggesting this may be a read error. The gene calls are TRBV5-8 and TRBJ2-3; maybe TRBD2 (7 bases). The germline gives CDR1 SGHTS, CDR2 YDEGEE. V was cut by 4 bases and J by 5 bases, with 11 bases left in between. The CDR3 consists of 13 residues. CDR3 in DNA: TGTGCCAGCAGCACGCGGGGGCGAGATACGCAGTATTTT. Translated: CASSTRGRDTQYF.

In its sample, this clonotype was seen many times. This rearrangement joins TRBV15 to TRBJ1-2; 10 bases are a match to TRBD1. Germline V lookup: CDR1 LNHNV, CDR2 YYDKDF (reference sequence). The CDR3 runs 14 residues. The trim removed 6 bases at V and 4 bases at J, leaving 5 bases unmatched. The CDR3 loop reads CATRATGGGYGYTF. CDR3 nucleotides: TGTGCCACCAGGGCGACAGGGGGCGGCTATGGCTACACCTTC.

For this clonotype: A much larger clonotype is one base distant, so this may be a read error. This chain links TRBV11-2 with TRBJ2-1; D is undetermined. V was trimmed by 5 bases and J by 9 bases, leaving 14 bases between them. CDR3 size: 13 residues. CDR1 is SGHAT, CDR2 FQNNGV, per germline. In DNA form, the CDR3 reads TGTGCCAGCAGCCAGAACCGCAGGCCTGAGCAGTTCTTC. Its translation: CASSQNRRPEQFF.

This chain joins TRBV19 and TRBJ1-5; D gene unclear. Germline values: CDR1 LNHDA, CDR2 SQIVND (reference sequence). The length of the CDR3 is 15 residues. Trimming pared 2 bases from V and 3 bases from J, leaving 11 bases between. Written as DNA, the CDR3 is TGTGCCAGTAGTATATCTCCCCCAGACAATCAGCCCCAGCATTTT. This translates into CASSISPPDNQPQHF. The whole variable domain, remainder taken from reference TRBV19 and TRBJ1-5, is DGGITQSPKYLFRKEGQNVTLSCEQNLNHDAMYWYRQDPGQGLRLIYYSQIVNDFQKGDIAEGYSVSREKKESFPLTVTSAQKNPTAFYLCASSISPPDNQPQHFGDGTRLSIL.